This is a list of T cell receptor beta chains from one sample in a study of OX40 agonist ivuxolimab in advanced cancers. The method was immunoSEQ multiplex PCR; TCRdb's version includes in-frame clones alone and lacks a portion of them. The sample consists of roughly 93,000 clones, about 90% of them appearing once. The sample was CD4+ or CD8+ T cells sorted from blood, taken in a trial of the OX40 agonist ivuxolimab. These receptors originate from an adult with an advanced solid tumor such as melanoma, head and neck, liver or kidney cancer. Each CDR3 is given with its conserved first and last residue. The order of the fields is clone size, D gene, V gene, CDR3 length, J gene, CDR3 protein, CDR3 DNA. A D gene is named only where the DNA matches it firmly. The size of a clone is reported for some rows only, either as once, few or many, or as a class for expanded clones.

NA	TRBD1	TRBV19	14	TRBJ1-5	CATLQGAMGQPQHF	TGTGCCACCCTACAGGGGGCGATGGGTCAGCCCCAGCATTTT
NA	TRBD1	TRBV19	13	TRBJ1-4	CASRSTGVEKLFF	TGTGCCAGTAGATCGACAGGGGTGGAAAAACTGTTTTTT
NA	NA	TRBV15	16	TRBJ2-1	CATSREFNWPYNEQFF	TGTGCCACCAGCAGAGAATTTAATTGGCCTTACAATGAGCAGTTCTTC
NA	NA	TRBV6-1	14	TRBJ2-2	CASRPRQVTGELFF	TGTGCCAGCAGACCGAGACAGGTCACCGGGGAGCTGTTTTTT
NA	NA	TRBV2	14	TRBJ1-6	CASKEENFGSPLHF	TGTGCCAGCAAGGAAGAAAACTTTGGTTCACCCCTCCACTTT
NA	TRBD2	TRBV6-6	15	TRBJ2-7	CASTHGASGRDEQYF	TGTGCCAGCACCCACGGGGCTAGCGGGAGGGACGAGCAGTACTTC
NA	NA	TRBV10-3	17	TRBJ2-5	CATFGQGPSGTQETQYF	TGTGCCACCTTTGGGCAGGGGCCTAGCGGTACCCAAGAGACCCAGTACTTC
NA	NA	TRBV28	14	TRBJ2-7	CAISMAAIHYEQYF	TGTGCCATCTCAATGGCAGCAATCCACTACGAGCAGTACTTC
NA	TRBD2	TRBV4-2	17	TRBJ2-1	CASSPSIRTSGYNEQFF	TGTGCCAGCAGCCCATCAATCCGGACTAGCGGTTACAATGAGCAGTTCTTC
NA	TRBD2	TRBV19	15	TRBJ2-5	CASRPSGTYQETQYF	TGTGCCAGTAGGCCTAGCGGGACGTACCAAGAGACCCAGTACTTC
NA	TRBD1	TRBV5-1	15	TRBJ1-4	CASSYGQGAVEKLFF	TGCGCCAGCAGCTATGGACAGGGGGCAGTCGAAAAACTGTTTTTT
NA	NA	TRBV5-1	14	TRBJ2-5	CASSLVMGGETQYF	TGCGCCAGCAGCTTGGTGATGGGTGGAGAGACCCAGTACTTC
NA	NA	TRBV11-3	11	TRBJ2-7	CASSATYEQYF	TGTGCCAGCAGCGCGACCTACGAGCAGTACTTC
NA	TRBD1	TRBV6-4	15	TRBJ1-6	CASRRTGGNNSPLHF	TGTGCCAGCAGAAGGACAGGGGGAAATAATTCACCCCTCCACTTT
NA	NA	TRBV5-6	15	TRBJ2-3	CASSTSGGSTDTQYF	TGTGCCAGCAGTACCAGCGGAGGGAGTACAGATACGCAGTATTTT
NA	TRBD1	TRBV23-1	16	TRBJ1-2	CASSGRGTGSDYGYTF	TGCGCCAGCAGCGGCCGAGGGACAGGGTCGGACTATGGCTACACCTTC
NA	NA	TRBV11-2	11	TRBJ1-2	CASSLFRGYTF	TGTGCCAGCAGCTTATTTAGAGGCTACACCTTC
NA	TRBD2	TRBV6-1	15	TRBJ2-2	CASSVERGEVGELFF	TGTGCCAGCAGTGTGGAGCGGGGGGAGGTCGGGGAGCTGTTTTTT
NA	NA	TRBV27	16	TRBJ1-2	CASSLSGAAGNYGYTF	TGTGCCAGCAGTTTATCGGGGGCGGCGGGTAACTATGGCTACACCTTC
NA	TRBD1	TRBV23-1	14	TRBJ1-4	CASIPDRGNEKLFF	TGCGCCAGCATCCCTGACAGGGGGAATGAAAAACTGTTTTTT
NA	TRBD2	TRBV18	12	TRBJ2-3	CASSPAGEGQYF	TGTGCCAGCTCACCAGCGGGAGAAGGGCAGTATTTT
NA	NA	TRBV7-3	13	TRBJ2-1	CASSLGGENEQFF	TGTGCCAGCAGCTTAGGCGGGGAGAATGAGCAGTTCTTC
NA	NA	TRBV29-1	12	TRBJ1-5	CSVGGSNQPQHF	TGCAGCGTTGGAGGTAGCAATCAGCCCCAGCATTTT
NA	TRBD1	TRBV7-6	17	TRBJ1-3	CASSVQSGQGLGNTIYF	TGTGCCAGCAGCGTTCAATCGGGACAGGGGCTGGGAAACACCATATATTTT
NA	NA	TRBV27	15	TRBJ2-7	CASSSYSGAYYEQYF	TGTGCCAGCAGTTCCTACTCAGGGGCCTACTACGAGCAGTACTTC
NA	TRBD2	TRBV7-3	15	TRBJ2-1	CASSRGAGSYNEQFF	TGTGCCAGCAGCCGAGGAGCGGGGTCCTACAATGAGCAGTTCTTC
NA	NA	TRBV7-9	16	TRBJ1-2	CASSLAPRTGTYGYTF	TGTGCCAGCAGCTTAGCCCCCCGGACGGGTACATATGGCTACACCTTC
NA	NA	TRBV5-1	13	TRBJ2-2	CASRPQGPGELFF	TGCGCCAGCAGACCACAGGGTCCCGGGGAGCTGTTTTTT
NA	TRBD1	TRBV7-2	15	TRBJ2-7	CASSLVGTGEYEQYF	TGTGCCAGCAGCTTAGTCGGGACAGGGGAATACGAGCAGTACTTC
NA	NA	TRBV28	14	TRBJ1-1	CASSFMIRNAEAFF	TGTGCCAGCAGTTTTATGATTAGGAACGCTGAAGCTTTCTTT
NA	TRBD2	TRBV19	16	TRBJ2-7	CASSALAGRLTSEQYF	TGTGCCAGTAGTGCCCTAGCGGGACGTCTCACCTCCGAGCAGTACTTC
NA	NA	TRBV4-3	16	TRBJ2-7	CASSRVGQPASYEQYF	TGCGCCAGCAGCCGCGTCGGACAGCCGGCATCCTACGAGCAGTACTTC
NA	NA	TRBV19	13	TRBJ1-2	CASSNGGYYGYTF	TGTGCCAGTAGTAATGGGGGGTACTATGGCTACACCTTC
NA	NA	TRBV7-3	15	TRBJ2-2	CASSLTGGGGGELFF	TGTGCCAGCAGCTTAACAGGCGGGGGCGGCGGGGAGCTGTTTTTT
NA	TRBD2	TRBV5-1	15	TRBJ2-4	CASSLEGTIGNIQYF	TGCGCCAGCAGCTTGGAAGGGACTATAGGAAACATTCAGTACTTC
once	NA	TRBV6-5	14	TRBJ1-4	CASSKGQVNEKLFF	TGTGCCAGCAGCAAGGGGCAGGTTAATGAAAAACTGTTTTTT
NA	NA	TRBV18	15	TRBJ2-3	CASSLAGAYTDTQYF	TGTGCCAGCTCACTTGCAGGGGCCTACACAGATACGCAGTATTTT
NA	NA	TRBV5-1	14	TRBJ1-2	CASSVTQGIGGYTF	TGCGCCAGCAGCGTGACACAGGGAATAGGTGGCTACACCTTC
NA	TRBD1	TRBV18	17	TRBJ1-2	CASSPSETGTGVYGYTF	TGTGCCAGCTCACCCTCCGAAACCGGGACAGGGGTCTATGGCTACACCTTC
once	NA	TRBV21-1	20	TRBJ2-5	CASSKPPGGDATRPKETQYF	TGTGCCAGCAGCAAACCCCCAGGGGGAGATGCGACCCGGCCAAAAGAGACCCAGTACTTC
NA	TRBD1	TRBV4-1	17	TRBJ2-4	CASSQGTGGALVNIQYF	TGCGCCAGCAGCCAGGGGACAGGGGGGGCCTTGGTGAACATTCAGTACTTC
NA	TRBD1	TRBV18	18	TRBJ1-4	CASSPSPGQGAPDEKLFF	TGTGCCAGCTCACCTTCGCCGGGACAGGGGGCGCCCGATGAAAAACTGTTTTTT
NA	TRBD2	TRBV9	16	TRBJ2-1	CASSGTSPSSYNEQFF	TGTGCCAGCAGCGGGACTAGCCCTAGCTCCTACAATGAGCAGTTCTTC
NA	TRBD2	TRBV2	13	TRBJ2-1	CASISGVYNEQFF	TGTGCCAGCATAAGCGGGGTCTACAATGAGCAGTTCTTC
NA	TRBD1	TRBV6-1	15	TRBJ1-2	CASRAGTGGNYGYTF	TGTGCCAGCAGGGCTGGGACAGGAGGTAACTATGGCTACACCTTC
NA	NA	TRBV7-6	13	TRBJ1-5	CASSLYGPQPQHF	TGTGCCAGCAGCTTATACGGCCCACAGCCCCAGCATTTT
NA	TRBD1	TRBV7-9	16	TRBJ1-6	CASSSTTGGYNSPLHF	TGTGCCAGCAGCTCCACGACAGGGGGCTATAATTCACCCCTCCACTTT
NA	NA	TRBV6-1	13	TRBJ1-1	CASSEAPFNEAFF	TGTGCCAGCAGTGAAGCCCCCTTTAATGAAGCTTTCTTT
NA	NA	TRBV5-4	13	TRBJ2-5	CASSFDSQETQYF	TGTGCCAGCAGCTTTGACAGCCAAGAGACCCAGTACTTC
NA	TRBD2	TRBV19	15	TRBJ2-7	CASSTGTSVTYEQYF	TGTGCCAGTAGTACAGGGACTAGCGTAACCTACGAGCAGTACTTC
NA	TRBD1	TRBV5-1	19	TRBJ1-6	CASSSKDRGASSYNSPLHF	TGCGCCAGCAGTTCTAAGGACAGGGGTGCCAGCTCCTATAATTCACCCCTCCACTTT
NA	NA	TRBV30	14	TRBJ2-7	CAWTTLVGQGEQYF	TGTGCCTGGACAACTTTGGTCGGCCAAGGTGAGCAGTACTTC
NA	TRBD1	TRBV5-5	19	TRBJ1-2	CASSLGISTGVSTNYGYTF	TGTGCCAGCAGCTTGGGGATATCGACAGGGGTTTCCACTAACTATGGCTACACCTTC
few	TRBD2	TRBV5-1	16	TRBJ2-3	CASSFTTSGGSDTQYF	TGCGCCAGCAGCTTCACTACTAGCGGGGGGTCAGATACGCAGTATTTT
NA	NA	TRBV25-1	12	TRBJ1-1	CASSDLDRISAF	TGTGCCAGCAGTGATTTGGACAGAATTTCGGCATTT